Presented here are 2 T cell receptor beta chains from one specimen sequenced in a study of tumor and adjacent non-tumor tissue in lung cancer. TCRbeta libraries were built with three rounds of nested PCR, modified from ARM-PCR. TCRdb reprocessed the multiplex PCR reads via MiXCR and lists one record per CDR3 protein. The table has 120,000 or so distinct CDR3 sequences, nearly 85% seen once. This sample's RNA came from whole unsorted tissue. The sample was lung tumor tissue. The receptors were sampled from a man in his 70s with non-small cell lung cancer.

A word on this clonotype: Germline is not matched at one junction end, which may reflect a read error. The J gene is TRBJ1-5, the V gene TRBV28; D remains unclear. The germline V gene encodes CDR1 MDHEN and CDR2 SYDVKM. The length of the CDR3 is 14 residues. The CDR3 coding sequence is TGTGCTAGCAGTGTGACATGGGAGAATCAGCCCCAGCATTTT. The encoded protein is CASSVTWENQPQHF. Full variable domain (missing parts from reference TRBV28 and TRBJ1-5): DVKVTQSSRYLVKRTGEKVFLECVQDMDHENMFWYRQDPGLGLRLIYFSYDVKMKEKGDIPEGYSVSREKKERFSLILESASTNQTSMYLCASSVTWENQPQHFGDGTRLSIL.

Of note for this clonotype: An end of the junction differs from the germline gene, which may be a read error. The V and J genes are TRBV10-3 and TRBJ1-4, with TRBD1 as a possible D gene (5 bases). Germline assignment: CDR1 ENHRY and CDR2 SYGVKD. This CDR3 region has 15 residues. CDR3 in DNA: TGTGCCATCAGTGATCGGGGCGGTTATAATGAGAAACTGATTTTT. Translation: CAISDRGGYNEKLIF.